What follows are 3 T cell receptor beta chains derived from one specimen sequenced in a study of OX40 agonist ivuxolimab in advanced cancers. Produced via immunoSEQ multiplex PCR; TCRdb's table is partial and in-frame only. The sample has about 55,000 clones, roughly 90% seen once. The sequencing here drew on CD4+ or CD8+ T cells sorted from blood, taken in a trial of the OX40 agonist ivuxolimab. The source is an adult with an advanced solid tumor such as melanoma, head and neck, liver or kidney cancer.

The rearrangement uses TRBV6-6 and TRBJ2-3; D possibly corresponds to TRBD2 (7 bases). V lost 8 bases and J 1 base, leaving 10 bases between the germline ends. Germline-derived CDR1 and CDR2 are MNHNY and SVGAGI (reference sequence). The CDR3 covers 13 residues. The CDR3 coding sequence is TGTGCCAGCCTGCGGGGGCGCACAGATACGCAGTATTTT. It specifies CASLRGRTDTQYF.

The chain combines TRBV2 with TRBJ2-5, with D unclear. The germline V gene encodes CDR1 SNHLY and CDR2 FYNNEI. The CDR3 sequence is 15 residues long. V gave up 6 bases and J gave up 4 bases, with 18 bases separating them. DNA of the CDR3: TGTGCCAGCAGGAGCAAAAGTTTGGGAAGAGAGACCCAGTACTTC. This codes for CASRSKSLGRETQYF.

This sequence joins TRBV7-2 and TRBJ2-1, with D tentatively TRBD2 (5 bases). Germline V gives CDR1 SGHTA, CDR2 FQGNSA. V was pared by 5 bases and J by 6 bases, with 20 bases between. The CDR3 is made up of 16 amino acids. CDR3 DNA: TGTGCCAGCAGCCGACGGGTTTTAACGGGAAGCAATGAGCAGTTCTTC. Protein: CASSRRVLTGSNEQFF.